Below, 2 T cell receptor beta chains from the same sample are listed, as sequenced in a study of T cell repertoires in ileal Crohn's disease. The repertoire was sequenced with immunoSEQ multiplex PCR; TCRdb's copy has only in-frame clones and lacks some. The repertoire holds around 11,000 clones, with around 86% as singletons. Sample time point: inflamed ileum from the surgical specimen. Input material: ileal tissue. The receptors originated from an adult with Crohn's disease.

This chain uses TRBV4-3 with TRBJ2-1; D is ambiguous. Germline V CDR1 and CDR2: LGHNA, YSLEER. The CDR3 extends over 17 amino acids. The V and J ends lost 0 bases and 8 bases respectively, with 20 bases between them. CDR3 DNA: TGCGCCAGCAGCCAAGATTCTACTGGCGGCCTGTATTATGAGCAGTTCTTC. This codes for CASSQDSTGGLYYEQFF.

The chain has TRBV6-5 and TRBJ2-7, with D uncertain. CDR3 size: 11 residues. In germline, CDR1 is MNHEY, CDR2 SVGAGI. V lost 8 bases and J lost 4, with 9 bases in between. In nucleotides, the CDR3 is TGTGCCAGCCAGACGAGATACGAGCAGTACTTC. Residues: CASQTRYEQYF.